The entry that follows covers one T cell receptor (beta chain) sequence. Its antigen is currently unknown. Mismatch with germline at one junction end may stem from a read error. Using quantitative 5'-RACE with molecular barcodes, the authors made TCR beta libraries. Each CDR3 protein is one row after TCRdb ran MiXCR on the 5' RACE reads. The sample contains hundreds of thousands of distinct CDR3 sequences, over 9.5% of which appear only once. These data originate in a study of CD8 T cells in ankylosing spondylitis. Notes on the study in general: Before this, some motif variants had been reported in reactive arthritis synovial fluid and blood. Reported data indicate significant enrichment of disease-linked clones within matched ankylosing spondylitis synovial fluid. Seven to nine highly homologous variants made up a TCR beta motif that seemed to typify ankylosing spondylitis blood. A CD8+ phenotype characterized the disease-linked clones, which were relatively rare in peripheral blood.

Germline V gene data show CDR1 as SGHVS and CDR2 as FQNEAQ. The CDR3 loop spans 14 amino acids. The genes are TRBV7-8 and TRBJ2-5; D possibly corresponds to TRBD1 (5 bases). Material for sequencing was blood, either unsorted or a sorted T cell fraction (not recorded which). This receptor was taken from a male donor with ankylosing spondylitis. The CDR3 spells CASSLTEVQGTQYF. CDR3 nucleotides: TGTGCCAGCAGCTTGACAGAGGTCCAAGGGACCCAGTACTTC.